The source of this TCR beta chain is a study of glioma-infiltrating T cells after dendritic cell vaccination. Study-wide points: Estimated pretreatment TIL content predicted outcome after dendritic cell vaccination. The cohort had few patients with full blood and tumor sets.

The table came from immunoSEQ multiplex PCR; TCRdb's copy has only in-frame clones and leaves some out. The data contain over 55,000 clones, around 81% of them singletons. Patients had residual fresh-frozen tumor tissue and more than two years of survival data. This clone has just one count. Its specificity is not known. The starting material was blood, obtained before dendritic cell vaccination. The source of this sequence is a human donor with glioblastoma.

As DNA, the CDR3 is TGTGCCAGCTCACCTCAGGCCGGGGAGCTGTTTTTT. Translating gives CASSPQAGELFF. The V gene is TRBV18, the J gene TRBJ2-2; D is ambiguous. CDR3 size: 12 residues. CDR1 is KGHSH and CDR2 is LQKENI in the germline V gene. V was trimmed by 3 bases and J by 6 bases, leaving 5 bases between them. Full variable domain (missing parts from reference TRBV18 and TRBJ2-2): NAGVMQNPRHLVRRRGQEARLRCSPMKGHSHVYWYRQLPEEGLKFMVYLQKENIIDESGMPKERFSAEFPKEGPSILRIQQVVRGDSAAYFCASSPQAGELFFGEGSRLTVL.